The present T cell receptor beta chain was sequenced within a study of T cell changes during pregnancy in multiple sclerosis. This table comes from immunoSEQ multiplex PCR, and its TCRdb copy is limited to in-frame clones, with some not included. This table has around 42,000 clones, about 90% appearing once. This TCR was recovered from a female donor with multiple sclerosis, enrolled in a pregnancy study. The specimen was CD4+ T cells from peripheral blood mononuclear cells, collected in the third trimester of pregnancy.

The CDR3 region is CTSRRGCTDTQYF. CDR3 sequence (DNA): TGCACCAGCCGGCGGGGATGCACAGATACGCAGTATTTT. The chain couples TRBV1 to TRBJ2-3; no check of the table's D call, TRBD2, against the DNA was made. TRBV1 is recorded as a pseudogene. CDR3 length: 13 residues.